The present T cell receptor (beta chain) was sequenced within a study of cytomegalovirus exposure and HLA in healthy donors. Primers: 60 Vbeta forward and 13 Jbeta reverse. Clones were sequenced by immunoSEQ multiplex PCR, and TCRdb holds only the in-frame ones, with some missing. The data show 200,000 to 250,000 clones, more than 70% seen once. Germline CDR1 reads SGHNT; CDR2 reads YYREEE (reference sequence). The CDR3 length is 13 residues. V was trimmed by 1 base and J by 8 bases, leaving 12 bases between them. Points from the study as a whole: Many donors carried some public TCRs, although rarity characterized most TCR sequences. Overall, under 200 TCR beta chains were annotated as cytomegalovirus-associated.

On this clone: Its target is unknown.

The sequence was collected from a human donor in good health. The chain has TRBV5-4 and TRBJ1-1; a possible D gene is TRBD1 (6 bases). The sequenced sample consisted of PBMCs. CDR3: CASSLPGQFEAFF. The CDR3 region has the DNA TGTGCCAGCAGCTTGCCTGGACAGTTCGAAGCTTTCTTT.